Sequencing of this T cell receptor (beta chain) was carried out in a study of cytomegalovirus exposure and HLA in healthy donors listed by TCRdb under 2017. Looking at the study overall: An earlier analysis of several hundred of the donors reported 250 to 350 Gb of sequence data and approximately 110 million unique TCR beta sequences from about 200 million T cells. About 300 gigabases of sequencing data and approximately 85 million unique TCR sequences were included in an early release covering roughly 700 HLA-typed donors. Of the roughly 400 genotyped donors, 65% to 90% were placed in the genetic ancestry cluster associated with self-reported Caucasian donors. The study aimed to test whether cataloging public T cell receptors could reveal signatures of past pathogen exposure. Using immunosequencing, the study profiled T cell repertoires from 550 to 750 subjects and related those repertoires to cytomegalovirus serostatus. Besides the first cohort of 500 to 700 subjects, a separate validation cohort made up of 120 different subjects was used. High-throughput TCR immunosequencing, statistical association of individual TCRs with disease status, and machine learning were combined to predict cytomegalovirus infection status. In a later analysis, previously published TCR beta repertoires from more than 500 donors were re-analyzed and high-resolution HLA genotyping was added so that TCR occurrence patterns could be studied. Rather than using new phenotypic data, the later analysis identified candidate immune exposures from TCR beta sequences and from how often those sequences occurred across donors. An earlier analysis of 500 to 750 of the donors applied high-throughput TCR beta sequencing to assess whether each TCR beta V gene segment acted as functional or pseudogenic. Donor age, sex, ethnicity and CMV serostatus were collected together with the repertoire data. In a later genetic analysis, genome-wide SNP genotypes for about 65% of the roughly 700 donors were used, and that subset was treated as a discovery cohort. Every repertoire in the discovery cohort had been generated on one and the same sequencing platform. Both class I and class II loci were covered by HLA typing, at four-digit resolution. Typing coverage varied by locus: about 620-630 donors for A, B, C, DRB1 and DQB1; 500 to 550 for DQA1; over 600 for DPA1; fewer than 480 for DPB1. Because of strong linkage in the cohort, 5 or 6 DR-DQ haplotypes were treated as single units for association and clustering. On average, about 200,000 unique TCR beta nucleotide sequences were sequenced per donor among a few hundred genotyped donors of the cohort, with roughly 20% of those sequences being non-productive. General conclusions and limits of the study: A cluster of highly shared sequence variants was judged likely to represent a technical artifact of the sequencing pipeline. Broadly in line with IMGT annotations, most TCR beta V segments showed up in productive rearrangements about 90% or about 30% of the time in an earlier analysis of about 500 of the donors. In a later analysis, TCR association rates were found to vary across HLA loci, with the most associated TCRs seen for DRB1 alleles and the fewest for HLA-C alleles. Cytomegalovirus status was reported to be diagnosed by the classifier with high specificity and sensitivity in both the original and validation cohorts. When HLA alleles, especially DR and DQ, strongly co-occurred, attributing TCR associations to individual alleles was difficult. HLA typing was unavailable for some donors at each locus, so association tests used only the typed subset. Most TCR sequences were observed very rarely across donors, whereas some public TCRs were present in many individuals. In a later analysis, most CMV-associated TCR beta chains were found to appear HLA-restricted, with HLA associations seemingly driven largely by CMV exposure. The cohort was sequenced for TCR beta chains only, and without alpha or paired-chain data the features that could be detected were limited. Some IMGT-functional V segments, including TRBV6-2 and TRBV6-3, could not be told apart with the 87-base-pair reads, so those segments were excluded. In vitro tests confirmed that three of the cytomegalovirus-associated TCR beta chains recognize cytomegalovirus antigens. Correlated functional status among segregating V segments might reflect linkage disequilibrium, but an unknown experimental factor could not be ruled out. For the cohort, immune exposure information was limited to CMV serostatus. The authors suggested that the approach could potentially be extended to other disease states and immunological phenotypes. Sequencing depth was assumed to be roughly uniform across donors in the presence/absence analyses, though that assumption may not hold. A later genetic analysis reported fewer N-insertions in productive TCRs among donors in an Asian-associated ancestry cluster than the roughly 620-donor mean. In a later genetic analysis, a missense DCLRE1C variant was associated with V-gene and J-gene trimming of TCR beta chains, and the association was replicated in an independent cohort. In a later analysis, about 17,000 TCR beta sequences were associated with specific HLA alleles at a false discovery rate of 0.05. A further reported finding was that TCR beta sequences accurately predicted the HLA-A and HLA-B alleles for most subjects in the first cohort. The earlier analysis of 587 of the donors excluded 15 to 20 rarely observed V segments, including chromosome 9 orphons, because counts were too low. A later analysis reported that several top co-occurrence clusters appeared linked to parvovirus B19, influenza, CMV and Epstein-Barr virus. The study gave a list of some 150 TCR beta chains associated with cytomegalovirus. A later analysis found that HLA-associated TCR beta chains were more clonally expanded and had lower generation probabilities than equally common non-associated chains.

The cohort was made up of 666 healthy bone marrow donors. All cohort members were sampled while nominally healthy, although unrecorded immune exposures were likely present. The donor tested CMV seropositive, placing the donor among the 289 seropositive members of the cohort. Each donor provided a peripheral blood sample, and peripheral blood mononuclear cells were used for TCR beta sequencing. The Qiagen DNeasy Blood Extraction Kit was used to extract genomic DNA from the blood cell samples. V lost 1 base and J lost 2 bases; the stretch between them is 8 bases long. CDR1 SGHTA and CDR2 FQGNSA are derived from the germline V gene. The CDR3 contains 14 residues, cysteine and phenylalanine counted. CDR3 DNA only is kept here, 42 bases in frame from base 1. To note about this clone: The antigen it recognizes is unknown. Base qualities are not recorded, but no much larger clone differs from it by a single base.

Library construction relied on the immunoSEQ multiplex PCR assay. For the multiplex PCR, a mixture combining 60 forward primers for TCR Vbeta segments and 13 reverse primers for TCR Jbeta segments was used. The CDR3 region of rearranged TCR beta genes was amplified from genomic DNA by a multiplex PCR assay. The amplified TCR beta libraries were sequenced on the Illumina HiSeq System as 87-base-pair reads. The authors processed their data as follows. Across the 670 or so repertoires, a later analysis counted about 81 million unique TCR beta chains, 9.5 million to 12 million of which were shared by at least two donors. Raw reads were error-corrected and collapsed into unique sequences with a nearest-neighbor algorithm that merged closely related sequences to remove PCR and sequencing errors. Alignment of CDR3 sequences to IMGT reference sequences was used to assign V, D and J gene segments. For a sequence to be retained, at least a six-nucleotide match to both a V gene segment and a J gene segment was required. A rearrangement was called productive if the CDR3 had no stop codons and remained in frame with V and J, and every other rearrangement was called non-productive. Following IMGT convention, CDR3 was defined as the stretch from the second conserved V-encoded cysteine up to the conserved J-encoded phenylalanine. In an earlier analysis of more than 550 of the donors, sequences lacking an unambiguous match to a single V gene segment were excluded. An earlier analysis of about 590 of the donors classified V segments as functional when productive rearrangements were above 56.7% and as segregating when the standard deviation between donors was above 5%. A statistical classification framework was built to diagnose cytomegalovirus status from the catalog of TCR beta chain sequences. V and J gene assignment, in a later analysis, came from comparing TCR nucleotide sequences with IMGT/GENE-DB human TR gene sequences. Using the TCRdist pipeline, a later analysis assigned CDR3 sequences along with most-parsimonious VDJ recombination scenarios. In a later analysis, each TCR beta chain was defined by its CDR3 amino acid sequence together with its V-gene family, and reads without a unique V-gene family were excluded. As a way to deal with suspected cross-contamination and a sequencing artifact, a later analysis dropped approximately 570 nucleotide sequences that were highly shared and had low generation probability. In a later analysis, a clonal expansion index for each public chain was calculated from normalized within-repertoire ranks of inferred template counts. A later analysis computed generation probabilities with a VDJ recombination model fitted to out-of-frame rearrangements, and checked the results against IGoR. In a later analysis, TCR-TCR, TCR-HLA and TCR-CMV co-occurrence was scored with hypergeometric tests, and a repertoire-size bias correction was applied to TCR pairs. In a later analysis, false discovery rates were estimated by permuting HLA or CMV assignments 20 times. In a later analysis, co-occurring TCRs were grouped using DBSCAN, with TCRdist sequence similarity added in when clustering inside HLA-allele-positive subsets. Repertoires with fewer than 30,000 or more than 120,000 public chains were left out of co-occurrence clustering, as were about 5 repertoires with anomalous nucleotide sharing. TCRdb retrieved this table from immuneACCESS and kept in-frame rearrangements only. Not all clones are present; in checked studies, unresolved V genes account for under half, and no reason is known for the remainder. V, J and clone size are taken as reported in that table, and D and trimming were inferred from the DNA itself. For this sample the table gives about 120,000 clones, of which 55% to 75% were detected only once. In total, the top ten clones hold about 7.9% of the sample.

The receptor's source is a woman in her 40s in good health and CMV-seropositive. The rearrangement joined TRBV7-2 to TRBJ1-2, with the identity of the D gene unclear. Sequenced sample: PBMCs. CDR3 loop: CASSLDRANYGYTF. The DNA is TGTGCCAGCAGCTTAGACAGAGCCAACTATGGCTACACCTTC.